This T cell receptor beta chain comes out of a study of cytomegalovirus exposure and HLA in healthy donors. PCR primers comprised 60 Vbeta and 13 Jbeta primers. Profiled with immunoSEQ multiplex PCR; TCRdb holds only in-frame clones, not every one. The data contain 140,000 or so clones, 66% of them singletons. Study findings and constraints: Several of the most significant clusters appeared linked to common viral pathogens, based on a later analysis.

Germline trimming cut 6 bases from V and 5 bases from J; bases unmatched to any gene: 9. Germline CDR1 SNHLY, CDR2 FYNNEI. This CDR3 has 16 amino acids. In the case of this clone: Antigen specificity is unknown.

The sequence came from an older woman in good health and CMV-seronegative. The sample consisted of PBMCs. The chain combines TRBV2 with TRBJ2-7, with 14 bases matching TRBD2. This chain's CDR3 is CASRALTSGRAHEQYF. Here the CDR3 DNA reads TGTGCCAGCAGGGCCCTGACTAGCGGGAGGGCCCACGAGCAGTACTTC. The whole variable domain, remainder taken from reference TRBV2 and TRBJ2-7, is EPEVTQTPSHQVTQMGQEVILRCVPISNHLYFYWYRQILGQKVEFLVSFYNNEISEKSEIFDDQFSVERPDGSNFTLKIRSTKLEDSAMYFCASRALTSGRAHEQYFGPGTRLTVT.